Listed below are T cell receptor beta chains from one sample, sequenced in a study of early T cells in non-severe SARS-CoV-2 infection. MiXCR was run by TCRdb on the 5' RACE reads, yielding one entry per CDR3 protein. Among about 48,000 distinct CDR3 sequences listed, approximately 7.6% were seen once. The sequencing sample was made of whole blood. The source of these receptors is an adult who was a healthcare worker with PCR-confirmed SARS-CoV-2 infection or an uninfected control (not recorded which). Both conserved end residues are part of each CDR3. The order of the fields is D gene, J gene, V gene, clone size, CDR3 DNA, CDR3 protein. A D gene is named only where the DNA matches it firmly. Expanded clones get a size class; other rows say once, few or many, or leave the size out.

d_gene: -
j_gene: TRBJ1-6
v_gene: TRBV7-2
abundance: -
CDR3nt: TGTGCCAGCAGCTTAGCTGCAGGGCGGAGAGAGTCACCCCTCCACTTT
CDR3aa: CASSLAAGRRESPLHF

d_gene: -
j_gene: TRBJ2-1
v_gene: TRBV19
abundance: few
CDR3nt: TGTGCCAGTAGGAACCGGGTGCAGGGGAATGAGCAGTTCTTC
CDR3aa: CASRNRVQGNEQFF

d_gene: -
j_gene: TRBJ1-1
v_gene: TRBV7-8
abundance: few
CDR3nt: TGTGCCAGCAGCTTAAACACAGGGCAGAACACTGAAGCTTTCTTT
CDR3aa: CASSLNTGQNTEAFF

d_gene: -
j_gene: TRBJ1-1
v_gene: TRBV9
abundance: many
CDR3nt: TGTGCCAGCAGCGTAGCGTCAGGGCCTGAAGCTTTCTTT
CDR3aa: CASSVASGPEAFF

d_gene: TRBD1
j_gene: TRBJ1-4
v_gene: TRBV28
abundance: medium-sized
CDR3nt: TGTGCCAGCAGGCCCCTGGGGGGGACAGCAAATGAAAAACTGTTTTTT
CDR3aa: CASRPLGGTANEKLFF

d_gene: TRBD1
j_gene: TRBJ2-7
v_gene: TRBV29-1
abundance: few
CDR3nt: TGCAGCGTGGAAAGACAGGGAAGCTCCTACGAGCAGTACTTC
CDR3aa: CSVERQGSSYEQYF

d_gene: TRBD1
j_gene: TRBJ2-2
v_gene: TRBV10-3
abundance: many
CDR3nt: TGTGCCATCAGTGAGTTGAGGGGGCGGAACACCGGGGAGCTGTTTTTT
CDR3aa: CAISELRGRNTGELFF

d_gene: TRBD1
j_gene: TRBJ1-1
v_gene: TRBV6-2/TRBV6-3
abundance: -
CDR3nt: TGTGCCAGCAGTGACCAGACAGGGGTAAAAACTGAAGCTTTCTTT
CDR3aa: CASSDQTGVKTEAFF

d_gene: -
j_gene: TRBJ2-7
v_gene: TRBV28
abundance: few
CDR3nt: TGTGCCAGCAGCAAGGAACCCTGGGACTCCTACGAGCAGTACTTC
CDR3aa: CASSKEPWDSYEQYF

d_gene: TRBD1
j_gene: TRBJ2-1
v_gene: TRBV3-1
abundance: once
CDR3nt: TGTGCCAGCAGCCTAGGGACAGGGCCCTACAATGAGCAGTTCTTC
CDR3aa: CASSLGTGPYNEQFF

d_gene: -
j_gene: TRBJ1-2
v_gene: TRBV4-1
abundance: many
CDR3nt: TGCGCCAGCAGCCAAGCGGACAGTTATGGCTACACCTTC
CDR3aa: CASSQADSYGYTF

d_gene: -
j_gene: TRBJ2-5
v_gene: TRBV18
abundance: -
CDR3nt: TGTGCCAGCTCACCCTACGAGGGGACCCAGTACTTC
CDR3aa: CASSPYEGTQYF

d_gene: -
j_gene: TRBJ2-7
v_gene: TRBV29-1
abundance: many
CDR3nt: TGCAGCGTGCGACAGAAATCCGAGCAGTACTTC
CDR3aa: CSVRQKSEQYF

d_gene: -
j_gene: TRBJ1-1
v_gene: TRBV18
abundance: many
CDR3nt: TGTGCCAGCTCACCGGTCTCCAGGAACACTGAAGCTTTCTTT
CDR3aa: CASSPVSRNTEAFF

d_gene: -
j_gene: TRBJ2-3
v_gene: TRBV7-2
abundance: many
CDR3nt: TGTGCCAGCAGCTTAGTTGGAAAAGATACGCAGTATTTT
CDR3aa: CASSLVGKDTQYF

d_gene: TRBD1
j_gene: TRBJ2-1
v_gene: TRBV28
abundance: few
CDR3nt: TGTGCCAGCAGCCAATTGACAGGGCGGGATGAGCAGTTCTTC
CDR3aa: CASSQLTGRDEQFF

d_gene: -
j_gene: TRBJ1-3
v_gene: TRBV3-1
abundance: many
CDR3nt: TGTGCCAGCAGCCCAGGACAAGCCTCTGAAAACACCATATATTTT
CDR3aa: CASSPGQASENTIYF

d_gene: TRBD2
j_gene: TRBJ2-1
v_gene: TRBV14
abundance: many
CDR3nt: TGTGCCAGCAGCCAGGATGCGGGACTAGACTACAATGAGCAGTTCTTC
CDR3aa: CASSQDAGLDYNEQFF

d_gene: -
j_gene: TRBJ1-5
v_gene: TRBV24-1
abundance: -
CDR3nt: TGTGCCACCAGTGATTCCAGTTTCAATCAGCCCCAGCATTTT
CDR3aa: CATSDSSFNQPQHF

d_gene: -
j_gene: TRBJ1-4
v_gene: TRBV18
abundance: -
CDR3nt: TGTGCCAGCTCAAGACAGAACGGCCGAGAAAAACTGTTTTTT
CDR3aa: CASSRQNGREKLFF

d_gene: TRBD1
j_gene: TRBJ2-6
v_gene: TRBV7-6
abundance: -
CDR3nt: TGTGCCAGCAGCCCCGGGACAGGGTTCTCTGGGGCCAACGTCCTGACTTTC
CDR3aa: CASSPGTGFSGANVLTF

d_gene: -
j_gene: TRBJ2-7
v_gene: TRBV27
abundance: many
CDR3nt: TGTGCCAGCAGTTCAATAAATAGCCGGTACGAGCAGTACTTC
CDR3aa: CASSSINSRYEQYF

d_gene: -
j_gene: TRBJ1-4
v_gene: TRBV7-9
abundance: many
CDR3nt: TGTGCCAGCAGCTTAGAAGTGAATGAAAAACTGTTTTTT
CDR3aa: CASSLEVNEKLFF

d_gene: TRBD1
j_gene: TRBJ1-2
v_gene: TRBV5-1
abundance: many
CDR3nt: TGCGCCAGCAGCTTTCGACAGGGAACGGGAGGCTACACCTTC
CDR3aa: CASSFRQGTGGYTF

d_gene: TRBD1
j_gene: TRBJ2-1
v_gene: TRBV7-9
abundance: many
CDR3nt: TGTGCCAGCAGCTTAGAAGGGGGCAGGGATGAGCAGTTCTTC
CDR3aa: CASSLEGGRDEQFF

d_gene: TRBD1
j_gene: TRBJ1-6
v_gene: TRBV6-1
abundance: few
CDR3nt: TGTGCCAGCAAATACAGGGGTTCCTATAATTCACCCCTCCACTTT
CDR3aa: CASKYRGSYNSPLHF

d_gene: -
j_gene: TRBJ1-2
v_gene: TRBV29-1
abundance: many
CDR3nt: TGCAGCGTTGTTCCAGGAAACTATGGCTACACCTTC
CDR3aa: CSVVPGNYGYTF

d_gene: -
j_gene: TRBJ1-1
v_gene: TRBV20-1
abundance: many
CDR3nt: TGCAGTGCTAGTTGGACTCTGGCTTTCTTT
CDR3aa: CSASWTLAFF

d_gene: TRBD2
j_gene: TRBJ2-3
v_gene: TRBV7-2
abundance: few
CDR3nt: TGTGCCAGCAGCTTAGCGGGGACTAAAAGTACGCAGTATTTT
CDR3aa: CASSLAGTKSTQYF

d_gene: -
j_gene: TRBJ2-1
v_gene: TRBV3-1
abundance: -
CDR3nt: TGTGCCAGCAGCCAAGATATCCGGACTCTTAATCAGGAGCAGTTCTTC
CDR3aa: CASSQDIRTLNQEQFF

d_gene: TRBD1
j_gene: TRBJ2-7
v_gene: TRBV15
abundance: -
CDR3nt: TGTGCCACCAGGTCGGACAGGGCTGCTGACGAGCAGTACTTC
CDR3aa: CATRSDRAADEQYF

d_gene: -
j_gene: TRBJ1-1
v_gene: TRBV10-3
abundance: many
CDR3nt: TGTGCCATCAGTCAGGGGCTGGACACTGAAGCTTTCTTT
CDR3aa: CAISQGLDTEAFF

d_gene: -
j_gene: TRBJ2-3
v_gene: TRBV10-2
abundance: many
CDR3nt: TGCGCCAGCAGTGGGTTCCGCACAGATACGCAGTATTTT
CDR3aa: CASSGFRTDTQYF

d_gene: -
j_gene: TRBJ1-1
v_gene: TRBV6-2/TRBV6-3
abundance: many
CDR3nt: TGTGCCAGCAGTTACTCTGGTCGGTTGAACACTGAAGCTTTCTTT
CDR3aa: CASSYSGRLNTEAFF

d_gene: -
j_gene: TRBJ2-5
v_gene: TRBV5-5
abundance: -
CDR3nt: TGTGCCAGCAGCTTATTGGACGGTCAAGAGACCCAGTACTTC
CDR3aa: CASSLLDGQETQYF

d_gene: TRBD1
j_gene: TRBJ2-7
v_gene: TRBV2
abundance: few
CDR3nt: TGTGCCAGCAGGCCGGGACAGGCGTCCTACGAGCAGTACTTC
CDR3aa: CASRPGQASYEQYF

d_gene: -
j_gene: TRBJ1-1
v_gene: TRBV11-2
abundance: many
CDR3nt: TGTGCCAGCAGCCCCTCTTTAGCTGAAGCTTTCTTT
CDR3aa: CASSPSLAEAFF